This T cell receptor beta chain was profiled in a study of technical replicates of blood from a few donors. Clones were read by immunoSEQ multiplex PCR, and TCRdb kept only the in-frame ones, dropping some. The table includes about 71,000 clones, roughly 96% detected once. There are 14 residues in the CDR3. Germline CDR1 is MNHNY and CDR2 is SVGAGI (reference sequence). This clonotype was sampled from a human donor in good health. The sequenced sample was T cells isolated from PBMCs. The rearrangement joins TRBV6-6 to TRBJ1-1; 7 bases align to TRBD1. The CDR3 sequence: CVSYRGQLNTEAFF. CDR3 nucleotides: TGTGTATCGTATAGGGGGCAACTGAACACTGAAGCTTTCTTT.